The sequence of this T cell receptor (beta chain) was determined in a study of blood T cell repertoires in COVID-19. Study-level information: Collection of acute and convalescent COVID-19 samples took place in the United States, Italy and Spain. From T cells, B-cell-depleted T cells, or PBMCs came the material, which was cDNA or gDNA.

Per the original methods: Cell counts per sample came from amplifying reference gene primers. This table comes from immunoSEQ multiplex PCR, and its TCRdb copy is limited to in-frame clones, with some not included. V and J calls and clone size are those listed in that table; D and trimming were worked out from the DNA. The sample includes tens of thousands of clones, roughly 89% of them seen just once. CDR1 SGHRS and CDR2 YFSETQ come from the germline V gene. Trimming took off 0 bases at V and 3 bases at J, with 12 bases between the two ends. This CDR3 region has 15 residues. Specimen: peripheral blood. The TCR originated in a man between 60 and 70 years old with acute or convalescent COVID-19. The chain is built from TRBV5-1 and TRBJ2-5; TRBD2 might be the D (5 bases). The CDR3 here is CASSLGTAGEETQYF. In DNA, the CDR3 is TGCGCCAGCAGCTTGGGCACGGCCGGGGAAGAGACCCAGTACTTC.